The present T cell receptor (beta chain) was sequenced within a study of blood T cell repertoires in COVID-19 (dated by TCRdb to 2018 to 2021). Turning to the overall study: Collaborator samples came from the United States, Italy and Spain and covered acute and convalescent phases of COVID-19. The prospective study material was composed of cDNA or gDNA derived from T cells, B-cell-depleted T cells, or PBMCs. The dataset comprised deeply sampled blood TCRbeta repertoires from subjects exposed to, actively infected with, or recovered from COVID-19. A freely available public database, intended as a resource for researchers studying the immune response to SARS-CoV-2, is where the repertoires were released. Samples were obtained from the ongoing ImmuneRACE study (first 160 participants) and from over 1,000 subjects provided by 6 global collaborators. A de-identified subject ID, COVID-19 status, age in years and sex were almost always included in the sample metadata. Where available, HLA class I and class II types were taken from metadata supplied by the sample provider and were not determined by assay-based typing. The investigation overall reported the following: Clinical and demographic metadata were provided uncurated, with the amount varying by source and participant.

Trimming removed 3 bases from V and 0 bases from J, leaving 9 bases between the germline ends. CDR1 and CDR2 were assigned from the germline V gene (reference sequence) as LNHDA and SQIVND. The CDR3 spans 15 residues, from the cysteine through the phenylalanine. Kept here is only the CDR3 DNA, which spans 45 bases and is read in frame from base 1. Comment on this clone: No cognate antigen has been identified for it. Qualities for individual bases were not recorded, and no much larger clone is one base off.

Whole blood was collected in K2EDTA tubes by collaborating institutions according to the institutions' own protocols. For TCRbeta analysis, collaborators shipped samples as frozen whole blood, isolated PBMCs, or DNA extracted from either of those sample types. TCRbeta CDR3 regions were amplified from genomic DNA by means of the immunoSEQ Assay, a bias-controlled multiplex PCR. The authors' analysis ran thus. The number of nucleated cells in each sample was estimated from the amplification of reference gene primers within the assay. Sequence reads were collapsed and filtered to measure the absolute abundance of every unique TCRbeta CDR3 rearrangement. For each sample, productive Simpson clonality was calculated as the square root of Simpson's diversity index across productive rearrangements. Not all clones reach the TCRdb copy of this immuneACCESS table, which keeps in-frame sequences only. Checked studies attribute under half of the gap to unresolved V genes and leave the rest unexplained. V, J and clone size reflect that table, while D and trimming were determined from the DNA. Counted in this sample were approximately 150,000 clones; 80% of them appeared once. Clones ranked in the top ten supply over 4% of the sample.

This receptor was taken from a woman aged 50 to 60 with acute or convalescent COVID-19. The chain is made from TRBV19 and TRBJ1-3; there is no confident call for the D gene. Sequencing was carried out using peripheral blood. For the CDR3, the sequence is CASSIRRLSGNTIYF. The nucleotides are TGTGCCAGTAGTATCAGGCGCCTCTCTGGAAACACCATATATTTT.